This T cell receptor beta chain came from a study of human T cells and chemical hapten exposure (dated by TCRdb to about 2021). A note on the overall study: For sensitization, 2% DPC in acetone was applied to a 2 cm by 2 cm area of upper inner arm skin. In alopecia patients, the study followed how the peripheral blood TCR repertoire changed in vivo over primary and secondary sensitization to diphenylcyclopropenone (DPC), a hapten. Libraries were combined into a pool for sequencing, and differences in TCR yield between samples came mainly from small differences in library volumes within the pool. Most of the patients in the cohort were female, and the cohort covered alopecia areata with under or over 50% scalp involvement, alopecia totalis and alopecia universalis. Weekly therapeutic DPC doses were additionally applied to the scalp of patients throughout the roughly 25-week study period. Blood samples were taken from patients before sensitization (week 0) and at 2, 6 and about 24 weeks after DPC sensitization. Patch testing on the upper back used Finn chambers containing 0.01% DPC, with scoring done after 6 days according to International Contact Dermatitis Research Group standards. For TCR sequencing, blood came from about 29 alopecia patients at anywhere from one to four time points (pre-sensitization, 2, 6 and 24 weeks). Overall results and qualifications from the work: No change with DPC sensitization was found in the number of TCRs above 1 in 1000 frequency, and no evidence of global repertoire structure alterations was found. Compared with pre-sensitization or healthy control sets, expanded TCRs formed significantly more large CDR3 similarity clusters, which is consistent with antigen-driven responses. Because all patients had alopecia, a presumed autoimmune disease, the immune response of the patients might differ from that of healthy individuals. After repeated subsampling, the strength of the expansion versus patch-test correlation and the threshold at which it became significant changed. Patch test score was positively correlated with the number of PT1 expanded TCRs, with significance at thresholds 8, 16 and 32 but not at 4.

The time point label of this sample denotes: patch test 3, about 24 weeks after DPC sensitization. Explained via the paper, the treatment or condition label denotes: therapeutic diphenylcyclopropenone sensitization with weekly scalp DPC. At every patch-test visit, the blood draw took place before the patch test was put on. Patients were eligible if aged 18 to 70, diagnosed with alopecia and judged suitable for DPC therapy, and pregnant patients were excluded. Total RNA was extracted from unfractionated whole blood collected in Tempus Blood RNA tubes. CDR1 SGHRS and CDR2 YFSETQ are derived from the germline V gene. Trimming takes 0 bases off V and 4 bases off J; junction bases not matched to a gene: 5. Including cysteine and phenylalanine, the CDR3 has 15 amino acids. The CDR3 DNA has 45 bases and is translated from base 1. The method was RACE. The instrument was a NextSeq 500. Library preparation attached unique molecular identifiers to individual cDNA molecules for quantitative, reproducible TCR counting. From each blood RNA sample, both TCR alpha and TCR beta chains were sequenced. Under the source paper's analysis protocol: The median number of TCRs per sample was roughly 94,000, ranging from roughly 23,224 to 700,000. The Decombinator software suite was used to annotate the V, J and CDR3 of the TCR reads. To make PS versus PT1 abundance plots, every sample was subsampled to the same number of TCRs (28,000). Expanded TCRs were defined as absent before sensitization and observed at least eight times at the 2-week time point. Through fastp at Q25 and MiXCR, TCRdb rebuilt clones from the public reads, retaining in-frame beta chains. Under each unique CDR3 protein, matching rows form one entry showing the most common genes and DNA. TCRdb, not the authors, supplied the V and J calls. The sample table shows about 97,000 distinct CDR3 sequences, and 25% to 35% are seen once. The ten top clones hold around a tenth of the sample.

With respect to this clonotype: The clone's antigen remains unknown. Base quality data are lacking; no much larger clone is found one base away.

The clonotype was recovered from a man aged 35 to 55 with alopecia areata. Some clones in this sample may be carry-over from other donors' samples. Recombination joined TRBV5-1 with TRBJ2-3; TRBD1 fits 7 bases in the junction. Sequencing was performed on whole blood, taken in connection with sensitization to the hapten diphenylcyclopropenone (DPC). CDR3 region: CASSLGQGGADTQYF. The nucleotides read TGCGCCAGCAGCTTGGGACAGGGTGGCGCAGATACGCAGTATTTT.